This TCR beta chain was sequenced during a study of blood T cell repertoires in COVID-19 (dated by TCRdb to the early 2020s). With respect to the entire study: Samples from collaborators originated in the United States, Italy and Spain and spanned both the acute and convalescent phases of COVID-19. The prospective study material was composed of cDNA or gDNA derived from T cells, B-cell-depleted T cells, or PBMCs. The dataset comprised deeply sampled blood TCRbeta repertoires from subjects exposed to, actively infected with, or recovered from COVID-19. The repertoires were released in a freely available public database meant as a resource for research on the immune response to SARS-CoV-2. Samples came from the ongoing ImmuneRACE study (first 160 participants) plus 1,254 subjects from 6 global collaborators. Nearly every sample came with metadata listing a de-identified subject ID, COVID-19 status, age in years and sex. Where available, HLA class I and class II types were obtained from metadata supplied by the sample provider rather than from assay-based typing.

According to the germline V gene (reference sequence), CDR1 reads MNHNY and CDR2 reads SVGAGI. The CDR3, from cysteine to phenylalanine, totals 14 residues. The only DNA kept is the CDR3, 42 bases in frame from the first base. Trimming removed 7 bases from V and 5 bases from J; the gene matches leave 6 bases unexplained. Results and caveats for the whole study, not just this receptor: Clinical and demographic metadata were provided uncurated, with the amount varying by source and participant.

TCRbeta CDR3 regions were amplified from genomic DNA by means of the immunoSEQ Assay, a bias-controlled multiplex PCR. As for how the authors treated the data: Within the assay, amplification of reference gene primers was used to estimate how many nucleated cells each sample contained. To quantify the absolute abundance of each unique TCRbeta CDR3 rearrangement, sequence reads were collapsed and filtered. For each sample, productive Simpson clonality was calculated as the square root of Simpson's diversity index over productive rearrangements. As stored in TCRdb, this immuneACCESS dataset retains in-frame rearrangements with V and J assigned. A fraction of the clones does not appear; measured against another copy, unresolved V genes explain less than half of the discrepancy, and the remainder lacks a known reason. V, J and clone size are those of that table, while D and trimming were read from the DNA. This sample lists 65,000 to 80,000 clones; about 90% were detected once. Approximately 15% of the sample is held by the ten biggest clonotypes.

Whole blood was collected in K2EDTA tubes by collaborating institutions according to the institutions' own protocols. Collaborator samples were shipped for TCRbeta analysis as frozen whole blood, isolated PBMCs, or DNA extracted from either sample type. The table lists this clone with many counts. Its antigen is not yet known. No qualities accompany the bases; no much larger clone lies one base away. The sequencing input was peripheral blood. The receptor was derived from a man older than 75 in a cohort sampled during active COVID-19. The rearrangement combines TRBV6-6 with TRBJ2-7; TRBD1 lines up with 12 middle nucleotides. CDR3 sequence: CASTRDRGLDEQYF. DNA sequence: TGTGCCAGCACCAGGGACAGGGGGCTCGACGAGCAGTACTTC.